This TCR beta chain came from a study of T cells in Graves' hyperthyroidism and ophthalmopathy. Looked up from germline, CDR1 is SGDLS and CDR2 is YYNGEE. The V end was cut by 0 bases, the J end by 1 base, with 8 bases between. CDR3 length equals 15 residues. This clonotype came up a few times. Its matching antigen is unknown. Study-level points and caveats: Classification by a 13 V-J model distinguished ophthalmopathy from stable hyperthyroidism. The majority of expanded thyroid clonotypes above 0.001 also appeared in blood.

RNA transcripts provided the source from which TCR beta CDR3 regions were amplified. During a first-round RT-PCR of the TCR CDR3, the HTBI primer set was used. TCRdb used MiXCR to reprocess the multiplex PCR reads, holding one entry per CDR3 protein. The sample has 370,000 or so distinct CDR3 sequences, 15% to 18% seen once. The sequence came from a young woman with Graves' hyperthyroidism that later progressed to Graves' ophthalmopathy. The chain couples TRBV9 to TRBJ2-1; no clear D. The specimen was blood. CDR3 sequence (DNA): TGTGCCAGCAGCGTAGTTCAGTCATCCTACAATGAGCAGTTCTTC. Translated: CASSVVQSSYNEQFF.